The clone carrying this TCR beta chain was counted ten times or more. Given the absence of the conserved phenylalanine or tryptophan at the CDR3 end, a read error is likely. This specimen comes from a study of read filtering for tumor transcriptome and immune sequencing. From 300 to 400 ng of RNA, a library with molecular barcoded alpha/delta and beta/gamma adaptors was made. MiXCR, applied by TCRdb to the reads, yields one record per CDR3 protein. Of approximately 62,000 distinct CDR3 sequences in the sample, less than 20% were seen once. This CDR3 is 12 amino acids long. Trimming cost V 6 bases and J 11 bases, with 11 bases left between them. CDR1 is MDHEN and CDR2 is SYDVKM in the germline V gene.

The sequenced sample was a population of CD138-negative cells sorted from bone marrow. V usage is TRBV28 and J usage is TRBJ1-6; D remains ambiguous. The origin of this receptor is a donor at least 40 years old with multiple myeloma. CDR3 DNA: TGTGCCAGCAGAACCGGTTCAACACCCCTCCACTCT. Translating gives CASRTGSTPLHS.